This T cell receptor (beta chain) is drawn from a study of blood T cells in healthy people across ages. Findings and limits, study-wide: One million T cells yielded diversity estimates that were considered underestimates. It was the long-lived donors that had more naive CD4+ cells and higher diversity than aged donors.

On this clonotype: Its target is not known.

Trimming removed 3 bases from V and 4 bases from J; junction bases left unmatched: 8. The CDR3 totals 16 residues. Germline CDR1 DFQATT, CDR2 SNEGSKA (reference sequence). PCR was performed a second time for roughly 6 to 12 cycles using a sample-barcoded 5' primer and a J-beta primer mix. In TCRdb, the 5' RACE reads were re-called with MiXCR into one record per CDR3 protein. Among about 730,000 distinct CDR3 sequences listed, 43% were seen once. The source of this sequence is a woman aged 55 to 70 in good health. This sequence joins TRBV20-1 and TRBJ1-4; 10 bases fit TRBD1. The specimen was blood. The DNA of the CDR3 is TGCAGTGCTAGGACCCTTGGGACAGGGGTTAATGAAAAACTGTTTTTT. It translates to CSARTLGTGVNEKLFF.